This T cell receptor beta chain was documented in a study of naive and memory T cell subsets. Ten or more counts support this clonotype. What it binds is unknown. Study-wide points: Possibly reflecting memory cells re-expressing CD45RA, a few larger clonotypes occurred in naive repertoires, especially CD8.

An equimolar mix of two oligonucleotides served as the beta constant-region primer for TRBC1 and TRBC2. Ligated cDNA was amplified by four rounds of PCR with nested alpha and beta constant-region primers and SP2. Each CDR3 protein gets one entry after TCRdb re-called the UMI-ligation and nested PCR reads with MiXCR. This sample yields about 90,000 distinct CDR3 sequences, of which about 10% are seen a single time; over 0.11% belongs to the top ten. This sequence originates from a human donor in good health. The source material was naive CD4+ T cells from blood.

This chain's CDR3 is CASSLGQGPGTDTQYF. In DNA form, the CDR3 reads TGTGCCAGCAGCTTGGGCCAGGGGCCCGGCACAGATACGCAGTATTTT. V is TRBV5-4 and J is TRBJ2-3, with D maybe TRBD1 (6 bases). Germline CDR1 reads SGHNT; CDR2 reads YYREEE (reference sequence). CDR3 size: 16 residues. V was pared by 0 bases and J by 1 base, with 12 bases between.